Listed here is a single TCR beta chain. Its antigen remains unknown. The time point denotes: persistent/refractory GD, antithyroid drugs over 5 years with positive TRAb. From RNA extracted from PBMCs, the TCR library was made. This specimen belongs to a study of regulatory T cells in long-lasting Graves disease. In the study overall: Over 5 years on antithyroid drugs plus positive TSH receptor antibodies marked Graves' disease as persistent. Study-level points and caveats: What was studied was peripheral blood only, and not thyroid tissue.

The CDR3 spans 13 residues. CDR1 and CDR2 from the germline V gene are KGHDR and SFDVKD. V lost 3 bases and J 4 bases, leaving 5 bases between the germline ends. Construction of TCR beta libraries relied on iRepertoire HTBI primers and on Arm-PCR targeting CDR3 regions. Each CDR3 protein is one row after TCRdb ran MiXCR on the multiplex PCR reads. The repertoire has some 280,000 distinct CDR3 sequences, 20% to 25% of them found once; the top ten carry more than 50%. Material: peripheral blood mononuclear cells (PBMCs), obtained when the disease was refractory, from a patient treated with antithyroid drugs. The rearrangement links TRBV24-1 to TRBJ2-2; D remains unclear. This clonotype was sampled from a female donor with Graves disease. CDR3 in DNA: TGTGCCACCAGTGATGGAGCCACCGGGGAGCTGTTTTTT. Translating gives CATSDGATGELFF.